This TCR beta chain was identified during a study of T cells in Graves' hyperthyroidism and ophthalmopathy. Study details: Peripheral blood was taken when the disease was first diagnosed, before any treatment began. General study points: Most thyroid clonotypes that were expanded above 0.001 also turned up in blood.

The CDR3 runs 15 residues. Unmatched junction bases numbered 6, after V lost 3 bases and J lost 2 bases. Germline V gene sequence: CDR1 LGHNA, CDR2 YNFKEQ. This clonotype was seen a handful of times. Its antigen is not known. The TCR beta CDR3 regions underwent amplification using RNA transcripts as the source. In the first-round RT-PCR of the TCR CDR3, the HTBI primer set was used. TCRdb re-derived calls from the multiplex PCR reads in MiXCR, one entry per CDR3 protein. The repertoire holds around 420,000 distinct CDR3 sequences, with approximately 14% as singletons. The specimen was blood. The chain is built from TRBV4-2 and TRBJ2-5; 7 positions agree with TRBD2. This TCR was sampled from a woman between 18 and 30 years old with Graves' hyperthyroidism. DNA for the CDR3: TGTGCCAGCAGCCACACACTAGCGACACAAGAGACCCAGTACTTC. The encoded protein is CASSHTLATQETQYF.